A selection of T cell receptor beta chains follows, all from one sample in a study of control samples from healthy donors and cancer patients. Sequencing was performed with immunoSEQ multiplex PCR; in TCRdb, only in-frame clones are kept and a portion is missing. The sample has 96,000 or so clones; 80% to 95% are singletons. The source material was blood. The receptors shown here come from a man aged 18 to 29 in good health. The CDR3 runs from the conserved cysteine through the conserved F or W. Each record gives: J gene, D gene, CDR3 length, clone size, V gene, CDR3 protein, CDR3 DNA. A D gene is named only where the DNA matches it firmly. For some rows the clone size is stated as once, few or many, or as a class when expanded; others skip it.

>TRBJ2-7|-|12|-|TRBV5-1
CASSREGDEQYF
TGCGCCAGCAGCCGTGAAGGGGACGAGCAGTACTTC
>TRBJ1-1|-|14|-|TRBV10-3
CAISDNGGVTEAFF
TGTGCCATCAGTGATAACGGAGGAGTCACTGAAGCTTTCTTT
>TRBJ2-3|TRBD2|15|once|TRBV9
CASSPSGGATDTQYF
TGTGCCAGCAGCCCCAGCGGGGGGGCCACAGATACGCAGTATTTT
>TRBJ2-1|-|16|-|TRBV27
CASSLPPGLEHNEQFF
TGTGCCAGCAGTTTGCCCCCTGGACTGGAACACAATGAGCAGTTCTTC
>TRBJ1-1|-|12|-|TRBV7-9
CATQSTTAEAFF
TGTGCCACTCAATCTACGACAGCTGAAGCTTTCTTT
>TRBJ1-1|-|15|-|TRBV30
CAWTRGARGNTEAFF
TGTGCCTGGACGAGGGGGGCGCGGGGAAACACTGAAGCTTTCTTT
>TRBJ2-3|TRBD2|13|-|TRBV6-6
CAAGLAGVDTQYF
TGTGCCGCGGGACTAGCGGGAGTAGATACGCAGTATTTT
>TRBJ1-2|TRBD1|13|-|TRBV14
CASSLDRVYGYTF
TGTGCCAGCAGCCTGGACAGGGTCTATGGCTACACCTTC
>TRBJ2-1|TRBD2|18|-|TRBV4-1
CASSQGLAGWDAYNEQFF
TGCGCCAGCAGCCAGGGACTAGCGGGATGGGATGCCTACAATGAGCAGTTCTTC
>TRBJ1-2|-|13|-|TRBV24-1
CATSDLTGAGYTF
TGTGCCACCAGTGATTTGACGGGCGCTGGCTACACCTTC
>TRBJ2-7|-|14|-|TRBV6-5
CASSYGASNGEQYF
TGTGCCAGCAGTTACGGCGCGAGCAACGGCGAGCAGTACTTC
>TRBJ2-5|-|16|once|TRBV19
CASRGMGEGYRETQYF
TGTGCCAGTCGGGGAATGGGCGAGGGGTACCGGGAGACCCAGTACTTC
>TRBJ1-4|-|15|-|TRBV19
CASSMGLTTNEKLFF
TGTGCCAGTAGTATGGGACTGACAACTAATGAAAAACTGTTTTTT
>TRBJ1-2|-|13|once|TRBV11-2
CASSSSGTGGYTF
TGTGCCAGCAGCTCGTCCGGGACCGGGGGCTACACCTTC
>TRBJ2-1|TRBD1|19|-|TRBV11-3
CASSSGTGRSGDSYNEQFF
TGTGCCAGCAGCTCCGGGACAGGGAGAAGTGGGGACTCCTACAATGAGCAGTTCTTC